The rows below give T cell receptor beta chains drawn from one sample of a study of shared clonotypes between healthy human individuals. The method was immunoSEQ multiplex PCR; TCRdb's version includes in-frame clones alone and lacks a portion of them. The table lists about half a million clones, about 72% of them singletons. The material sequenced was PBMCs. The receptors were sampled from a woman between 35 and 50 years old in good health. Some clones in this sample may be carry-over from other donors' samples. Each CDR3 is given with its conserved first and last residue. The D gene is left open where the match is weak. Not all rows give a size; the values are once, few, many and, for expanded clones, a class.

.	.	TRBV4-1	TRBJ2-2	CASSQGGPEETNTGELFF	TGCGCCAGCAGCCAAGGGGGGCCTGAGGAGACGAACACCGGGGAGCTGTTTTTT
.	once	TRBV6-6	TRBJ1-4	CASSYRPAGESVKLFF	TGTGCCAGCAGTTACCGCCCGGCGGGTGAGAGCGTAAAACTGTTTTTT
TRBD1	.	TRBV11-2	TRBJ1-3	CASSLNAGGSTIYF	TGTGCCAGCAGCCTCAACGCAGGGGGAAGCACCATATATTTT
.	.	TRBV15	TRBJ2-1	CATSRFISNNEQFF	TGTGCCACCAGCAGATTTATCTCCAACAATGAGCAGTTCTTC
.	once	TRBV28	TRBJ2-7	CASSLSGGAREQYF	TGTGCCAGCAGTTTAAGCGGAGGGGCGAGGGAGCAGTACTTC
.	.	TRBV4-1	TRBJ2-3	CASSQSISTDTQYF	TGCGCCAGCAGTCAGTCGATTAGCACAGATACGCAGTATTTT
TRBD1	few	TRBV28	TRBJ1-5	CASLDRDNQPQHF	TGTGCCAGCCTTGACAGGGATAATCAGCCCCAGCATTTT
.	.	TRBV7-9	TRBJ2-1	CASPYGLSQFF	TGTGCCAGCCCCTACGGCCTCAGCCAGTTCTTC
.	.	TRBV11-2	TRBJ1-1	CASSLDGQGSAEPFF	TGTGCCAGCAGCTTAGATGGGCAGGGTAGCGCAGAACCTTTCTTT
TRBD2	once	TRBV7-3	TRBJ2-7	CASSSTSGSLEQYF	TGTGCCAGCAGCTCGACTAGCGGTAGTCTGGAGCAGTACTTC
.	.	TRBV7-6	TRBJ2-7	CASSLGPSYEQYF	TGTGCCAGCAGCTTAGGCCCGTCCTACGAGCAGTACTTC
.	.	TRBV6-5	TRBJ2-7	CASSHRRRGREQYF	TGTGCCAGCAGTCACCGCCGACGGGGTAGGGAGCAGTACTTC
.	.	TRBV30	TRBJ1-1	CAWSVRGRGTEAFF	TGTGCCTGGAGTGTACGGGGGCGCGGCACTGAAGCTTTCTTT
.	.	TRBV2	TRBJ1-6	CASRGPNSPLHF	TGTGCCAGCCGGGGTCCCAATTCACCCCTCCACTTT
TRBD2	.	TRBV11-2	TRBJ2-3	CASSSRERGTDTQYF	TGTGCCAGCAGCTCGCGGGAGAGGGGCACAGATACGCAGTATTTT
.	once	TRBV6-6	TRBJ2-7	CASSQGPSYEQYF	TGTGCCAGCAGTCAAGGCCCCTCCTACGAGCAGTACTTC
.	.	TRBV7-2	TRBJ1-1	CASSLRAGDTEAFF	TGTGCCAGCAGTCTCAGGGCCGGGGACACTGAAGCTTTCTTT
.	.	TRBV5-1	TRBJ2-2	CASSLRANTGELFF	TGCGCCAGCAGCTTGAGGGCGAACACCGGGGAGCTGTTTTTT
.	.	TRBV28	TRBJ1-2	CASSLQEFGYTF	TGTGCCAGCAGTTTACAGGAGTTTGGCTACACCTTC
.	.	TRBV28	TRBJ1-1	CASGQQERVAFF	TGTGCCAGTGGACAGCAGGAAAGAGTGGCTTTCTTT
.	once	TRBV6-5	TRBJ1-4	CASSYSRAPEKLFF	TGTGCCAGCAGTTACTCCCGGGCCCCGGAAAAACTGTTTTTT
.	many	TRBV19	TRBJ2-7	CASSITGSASIYEQYF	TGTGCCAGTAGTATCACGGGTTCGGCCTCCATCTACGAGCAGTACTTC
.	once	TRBV25-1	TRBJ2-7	CASSVSHYEQYF	TGTGCCAGCAGTGTTAGCCACTACGAGCAGTACTTC
.	.	TRBV7-8	TRBJ1-5	CASSLVPPSINQPQHF	TGTGCCAGCAGCTTAGTTCCCCCAAGCATCAATCAGCCCCAGCATTTT
.	.	TRBV4-3	TRBJ1-6	CASSQGDYNSPLHF	TGCGCCAGCAGCCAAGGGGATTATAATTCACCCCTCCACTTT
TRBD1	.	TRBV10-3	TRBJ1-6	CATLGQGNSPLHF	TGTGCCACCCTGGGACAGGGCAATTCACCCCTCCACTTT
.	few	TRBV30	TRBJ2-7	CAWSVGGGNEQYF	TGTGCCTGGAGTGTTGGGGGTGGGAACGAGCAGTACTTC
.	many	TRBV5-1	TRBJ2-1	CASSRNYNEQFF	TGCGCCAGCAGCCGGAACTACAATGAGCAGTTCTTC
TRBD1	.	TRBV19	TRBJ2-7	CASRGQAPHEQYF	TGTGCCAGTAGGGGACAGGCCCCCCACGAGCAGTACTTC
.	.	TRBV11-3	TRBJ2-7	CASSSEAGTHEQYF	TGTGCCAGCAGCTCCGAAGCGGGTACTCACGAGCAGTACTTC
.	few	TRBV10-1	TRBJ2-7	CASSSRVGNEQYF	TGCGCCAGCAGTAGCAGGGTCGGTAACGAGCAGTACTTC